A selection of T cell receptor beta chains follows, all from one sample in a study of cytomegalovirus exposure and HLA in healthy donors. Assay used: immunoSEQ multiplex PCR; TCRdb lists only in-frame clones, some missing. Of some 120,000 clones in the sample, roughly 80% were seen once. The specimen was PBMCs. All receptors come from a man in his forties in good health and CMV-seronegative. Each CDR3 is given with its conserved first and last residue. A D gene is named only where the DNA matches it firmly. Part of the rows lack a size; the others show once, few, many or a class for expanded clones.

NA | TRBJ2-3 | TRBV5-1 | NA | TGCGCCAGCAGCTTGGGGGCACAGGGCACCACAGATACGCAGTATTTT | CASSLGAQGTTDTQYF
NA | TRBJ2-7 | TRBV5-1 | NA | TGCGCCAGCAGCTTGGCCGGGGTCCCCTCCTACGAGCAGTACTTC | CASSLAGVPSYEQYF
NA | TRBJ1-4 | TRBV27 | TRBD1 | TGTGCCAGCAGTACGAGGACAGGTTTTATTGAAAAACTGTTTTTT | CASSTRTGFIEKLFF
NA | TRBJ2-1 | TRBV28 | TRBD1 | TGTGCCAGCAGTCTGACAGGGTACAATGAGCAGTTCTTC | CASSLTGYNEQFF
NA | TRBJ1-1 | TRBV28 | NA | TGTGCCAGCAGTTTCGGGGGGACTGGGGACACTGAAGCTTTCTTT | CASSFGGTGDTEAFF
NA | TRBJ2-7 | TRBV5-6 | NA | TGTGCCAGCAGCACCGACAAGTACGAGCAGTACTTC | CASSTDKYEQYF
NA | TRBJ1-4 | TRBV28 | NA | TGTGCCAGCAGTTTAGATTCTTACGGTGCAACTAATGAAAAACTGTTTTTT | CASSLDSYGATNEKLFF
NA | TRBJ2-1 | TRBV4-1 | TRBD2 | TGCGCCAGCAGCCAATGGGTGGGTAGCGGGAGTTCCTACAATGAGCAGTTCTTC | CASSQWVGSGSSYNEQFF
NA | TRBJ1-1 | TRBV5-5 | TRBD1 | TGTGCCAGCAGTTACACAGGGGGTACTGAAGCTTTCTTT | CASSYTGGTEAFF
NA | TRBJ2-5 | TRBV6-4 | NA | TGTGCCAGCAGGCCGACTGAAGAGACCCAGTACTTC | CASRPTEETQYF
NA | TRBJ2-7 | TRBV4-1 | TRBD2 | TGCGCCAGCAGCCAAGACTCCGGCGGGGGGGCCTACGAGCAGTACTTC | CASSQDSGGGAYEQYF
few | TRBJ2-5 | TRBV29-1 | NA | TGCAGCGTTGAGGGGGGGGCCTGGCTAGAGACCCAGTACTTC | CSVEGGAWLETQYF
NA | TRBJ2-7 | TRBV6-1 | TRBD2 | TGTGCCAGCAGTCCGACAGGTCTAGCGGGAGTCGAGCAGTACTTC | CASSPTGLAGVEQYF
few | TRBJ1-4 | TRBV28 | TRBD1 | TGTGCCAGCGGTAAACCCGGGACAGCTAATGAAAAACTGTTTTTT | CASGKPGTANEKLFF
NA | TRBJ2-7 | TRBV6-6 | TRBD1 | TGTGCCAGCAGTCCAACGGACAGGGGCGAGCAGTACTTC | CASSPTDRGEQYF
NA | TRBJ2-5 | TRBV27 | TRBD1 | TGTGCCAGCAGTATACGACAGGGGGGAGAGACCCAGTACTTC | CASSIRQGGETQYF
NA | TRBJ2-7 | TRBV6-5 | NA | TGTGCCAGCAGCACAAACAGGGAGTACGAGCAGTACTTC | CASSTNREYEQYF
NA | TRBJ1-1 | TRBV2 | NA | TGTGCCAGCAGTGAGACAGGCCCTCGTGAAGCTTTCTTT | CASSETGPREAFF
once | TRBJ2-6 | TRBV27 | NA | TGTGCCAGCAGTTTAACGTCGCGGGACTCTGGGGCCAACGTCCTGACTTTC | CASSLTSRDSGANVLTF
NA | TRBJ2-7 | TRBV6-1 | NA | TGTGCCAGCCCCGATGACAGGATCTACGAGCAGTACTTC | CASPDDRIYEQYF
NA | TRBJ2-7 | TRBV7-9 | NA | TGTGCCAGCAGCTTCGGAGACGGGAGCGAGCAGTACTTC | CASSFGDGSEQYF
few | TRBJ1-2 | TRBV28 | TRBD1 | TGTGCCAGCACAGGGGCTTCGGCAGGGGGGCAGGGCTACACCTTC | CASTGASAGGQGYTF
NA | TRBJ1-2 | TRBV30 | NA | TGTGCCTGGACAGGGGCCCCCCGGTATGGCTACACCTTC | CAWTGAPRYGYTF
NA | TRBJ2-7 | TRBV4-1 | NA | TGCGCCAGCAGCCTCCCAACGGGTACCTTGGGCGAGCAGTACTTC | CASSLPTGTLGEQYF
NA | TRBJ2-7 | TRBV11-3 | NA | TGTGCCAGCAGCTTAGGGCCGGGTCGCTACGAGCAGTACTTC | CASSLGPGRYEQYF
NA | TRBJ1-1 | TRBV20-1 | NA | TGCAGTGCCCTTGAAGCTTTCTTT | CSALEAFF
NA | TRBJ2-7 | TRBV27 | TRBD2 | TGTGCCAGCAGTTTATCGACTAGCGCTTCCTACGAGCAGTACTTC | CASSLSTSASYEQYF
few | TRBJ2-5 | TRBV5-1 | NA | TGCGCCAGCAGCCCAGGGGCTGAGACCCAGTACTTC | CASSPGAETQYF
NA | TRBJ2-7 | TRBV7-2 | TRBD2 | TGTGCCAGCAGCTTAGTGGGGGGGGGCTCCTACGAGCAGTACTTC | CASSLVGGGSYEQYF
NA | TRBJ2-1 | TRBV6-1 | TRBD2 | TGTGCCAGCAGTGGAAAACTAGCGGGCAACTACAATGAGCAGTTCTTC | CASSGKLAGNYNEQFF
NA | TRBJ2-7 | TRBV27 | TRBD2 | TGTGCCAGCAGTCCACTAGCGGGGGCGGTATACGAGCAGTACTTC | CASSPLAGAVYEQYF
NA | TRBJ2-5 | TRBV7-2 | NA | TGTGCCAGCAGCTACCGGGTGCGGGAGACCCAGTACTTC | CASSYRVRETQYF
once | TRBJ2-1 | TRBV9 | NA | TGTGCCAGCAGCGTAGCTACTGTGCGGTCGGGGAAAAATGAGCAGTTCTTC | CASSVATVRSGKNEQFF
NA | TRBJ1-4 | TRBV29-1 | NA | TGCAGCGCAAGGGGAAATGAAAAACTGTTTTTT | CSARGNEKLFF
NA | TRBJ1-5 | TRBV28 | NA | TGTGCCAGCAGTAACATCCGCGGGCGGGGAAGCAATCAGCCCCAGCATTTT | CASSNIRGRGSNQPQHF
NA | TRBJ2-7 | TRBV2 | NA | TGTGCCAGCACTTACTACTACGAGCAGTACTTC | CASTYYYEQYF
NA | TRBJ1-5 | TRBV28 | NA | TGTGCCAGCAGTTTATACGGGAGCCTCAATCAGCCCCAGCATTTT | CASSLYGSLNQPQHF
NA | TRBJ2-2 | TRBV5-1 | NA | TGCGCCAGCAGCCTAGGAGGGGCGGGCACCGGGGAGCTGTTTTTT | CASSLGGAGTGELFF
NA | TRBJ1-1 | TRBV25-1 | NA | TGTGCCAGCAGTGAATTTGCAGGGATGAACACTGAAGCTTTCTTT | CASSEFAGMNTEAFF
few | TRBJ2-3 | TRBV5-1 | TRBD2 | TGCGCCAGCAGCGTCTCTAGCGGATACACAGATACGCAGTATTTT | CASSVSSGYTDTQYF